The T cell receptor (beta chain) under discussion was sequenced for a study of beta chain features in type 1 diabetes. Study outcomes and limitations: Type 1 diabetes patients showed a moderate but significant shortening of TCRB CDR3s in all four CD4+ subsets.

CDR3 length: 16 residues. The ends lost 4 bases at V and 5 bases at J; junction bases unmatched: 11. The germline gives CDR1 SGHRS, CDR2 YFSETQ. Points on this clone: The antigen is unknown.

Every isolated RNA sample was fully reverse transcribed, so sequencing captured expressed TCRB transcripts. The method was immunoSEQ multiplex PCR; TCRdb's version includes in-frame clones alone and lacks a portion of them. This table has a few hundred thousand clones, approximately 15% appearing once. Input material: naive CD4+ T cells from blood. The J gene is TRBJ2-5, the V gene TRBV5-1; 10 bases line up with TRBD2. The sequence came from a man between 18 and 35 years old with type 1 diabetes. The CDR3 bases are TGCGCCAGCAGCCGGGCCGGGACTAGCGAAGGGGAGACCCAGTACTTC. Translated: CASSRAGTSEGETQYF.